The TCR beta chain described here comes from a study of CD8 T cells in ankylosing spondylitis. Preparation of TCR beta libraries was done by quantitative 5'-RACE with molecular barcodes. One entry per CDR3 protein, called by TCRdb with MiXCR from the 5' RACE reads. The sample has 85,000 to 100,000 distinct CDR3 sequences, roughly 10% seen once; the top ten hold roughly 5%. As concerns this clonotype: The antigen is undetermined. A much more abundant neighbour one base away suggests this may be a read error.

Broader study findings: The study identified a TCR beta motif of roughly eight highly homologous variants that appeared characteristic of ankylosing spondylitis blood. Earlier literature documents some of the motif variants in reactive arthritis synovial fluid and blood.

Germline CDR1 is DFQATT and CDR2 is SNEGSKA (reference sequence). The CDR3 loop spans 14 amino acids. The sequenced sample consisted of blood, either unsorted or a sorted T cell fraction (not recorded which). V gene TRBV20-1 combines with J gene TRBJ2-3; D uncertain. The TCR was taken from a male donor with ankylosing spondylitis or in good health (not recorded which). The CDR3 DNA sequence: TGCAGTGCTAGTAGGTCGGCTAGTACGGATATGCAGTATTTT. The encoded protein is CSASRSASTDMQYF.